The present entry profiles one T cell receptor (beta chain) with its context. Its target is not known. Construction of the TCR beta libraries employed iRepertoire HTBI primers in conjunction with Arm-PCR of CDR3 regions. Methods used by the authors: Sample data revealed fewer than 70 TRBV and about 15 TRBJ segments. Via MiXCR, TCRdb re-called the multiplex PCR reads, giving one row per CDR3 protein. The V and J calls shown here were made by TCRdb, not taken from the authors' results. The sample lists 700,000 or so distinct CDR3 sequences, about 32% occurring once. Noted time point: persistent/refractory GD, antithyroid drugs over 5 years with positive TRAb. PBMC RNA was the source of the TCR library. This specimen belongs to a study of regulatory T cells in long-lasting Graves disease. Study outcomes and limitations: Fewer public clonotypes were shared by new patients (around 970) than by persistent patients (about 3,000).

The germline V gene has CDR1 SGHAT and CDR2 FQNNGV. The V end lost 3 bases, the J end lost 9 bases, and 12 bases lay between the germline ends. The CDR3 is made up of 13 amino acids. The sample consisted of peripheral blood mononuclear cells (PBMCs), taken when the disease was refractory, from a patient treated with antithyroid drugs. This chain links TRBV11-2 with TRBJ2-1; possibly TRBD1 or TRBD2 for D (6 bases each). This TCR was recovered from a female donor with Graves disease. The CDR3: CASSFGGPREQFF. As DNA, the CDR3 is TGTGCCAGCAGCTTTGGGGGGCCCCGTGAGCAGTTCTTC.